These 26 T cell receptor beta chains were sequenced from one sample in a study of blood T cell repertoires in COVID-19 (dated by TCRdb to the early 2020s). Receptors were amplified or captured by the immunoSEQ multiplex PCR assay. What TCRdb holds here is the immuneACCESS table cut down to in-frame rearrangements. Part of the clones is not present; checked against another copy, under half of the missing clones reflect an unresolved V gene, and the others are unexplained. The sample table records about 240,000 clones; around 85% of these occur just once. About 3.3% of the sample rests with the top ten. The specimen was PBMCs or T cells enriched from blood (not recorded which). Receptor source: a woman aged 40 to 55 with acute COVID-19.

V and J are TRBV6-1 and TRBJ2-7; 8 bases line up with TRBD1. The CDR3 totals 13 residues. Per germline, CDR1 MNHNS and CDR2 SASEGT. The V segment lost 3 bases and the J segment 6 bases; nucleotides outside the gene matches: 4. The CDR3, as DNA: TGTGCCAGCAGTGATGGACAGGGCCGCGAGCAGTACTTC. Protein sequence: CASSDGQGREQYF.

Concerning this clone itself: Germline and junction disagree at one end, which may indicate a read error. The V and J genes are TRBV28 and TRBJ2-7; D possibly corresponds to TRBD2 (6 bases). In germline, CDR1 is MDHEN, CDR2 SYDVKM. There are 14 residues in the CDR3. CDR3 loop: CASRPFRGALFMNF. Written as DNA, the CDR3 is TGTGCCAGCAGGCCCTTTCGCGGGGCCCTGTTCATGAACTTC.

The CDR3 reads CAIGTTPYNEQFF. In nucleotides, the CDR3 is TGTGCCATCGGGACTACACCTTACAATGAGCAGTTCTTC. The chain carries TRBV2 and TRBJ2-1; 7 bases are shared with TRBD2. The CDR3 totals 13 residues. The ends lost 10 bases at V and 4 bases at J; junction bases unmatched: 7. The germline gives CDR1 SNHLY, CDR2 FYNNEI.

This chain joins TRBV19 and TRBJ2-7, with 8 bases identical to TRBD1. The germline gives CDR1 LNHDA, CDR2 SQIVND (reference sequence). This CDR3 comprises 16 residues. J gave up 0 bases and V 6 bases, and 10 bases lay outside the gene matches. CDR3 nucleotide sequence: TGTGCCAGTAGAAGCACCGGGACAGGAAGCTCCTACGAGCAGTACTTC. This sequence encodes CASRSTGTGSSYEQYF.

This chain connects TRBV27 to TRBJ2-1; D is perhaps TRBD1 (6 bases). Germline CDR1 reads MNHEY; CDR2 reads SMNVEV (reference sequence). The CDR3 contains 13 residues. Between the trimmed V and J ends, which lost 4 bases and 6 bases, there was a span of 10 bases. The DNA for the CDR3 is TGTGCCAGCAGTTGGGACACCCTCAATGAGCAGTTCTTC. This translates into CASSWDTLNEQFF.

The gene calls are TRBV29-1 and TRBJ1-1; the match to TRBD1 covers 7 bases. This CDR3 spans 13 amino acids. In germline, CDR1 is SQVTM, CDR2 ANQGSEA. Trimming at V came to 5 bases and at J to 1 base, leaving 4 bases not matched to a gene. CDR3: CSVSRQGNTEAFF. CDR3 sequence (DNA): TGCAGCGTTTCTCGACAGGGGAACACTGAAGCTTTCTTT.

This sequence joins TRBV19 and TRBJ2-1, with 7 bases identical to TRBD1. This CDR3 has 13 amino acids. Trimming removed 6 bases from V and 4 bases from J; junction bases left unmatched: 3. From germline, CDR1 is LNHDA and CDR2 SQIVND (reference sequence). The CDR3 DNA reads as TGTGCCAGTAGGACAGGGCCTTACAATGAGCAGTTCTTC. Its protein product is CASRTGPYNEQFF.

The chain has TRBV5-4 and TRBJ2-1; 8 bases match TRBD2. The CDR3 loop spans 16 amino acids. With V trimmed by 0 bases and J by 9 bases, 11 bases remained unmatched. In germline, CDR1 is SGHNT, CDR2 YYREEE (reference sequence). The DNA for the CDR3 is TGTGCCAGCAGCTTGGGGGTATCGGGAGGGCCATCTGAGCAGTTCTTC. Protein: CASSLGVSGGPSEQFF.

DNA of the CDR3: TGTGCCAGCGGGGGGGCAGGGCGCTTGGGTTCCAACGTCCTGACTTTC. Translation: CASGGAGRLGSNVLTF. The rearrangement links TRBV27 to TRBJ2-6, with a weak D call TRBD2 (7 bases). This CDR3 has 16 amino acids. Trimming pared 8 bases from V and 8 bases from J, leaving 22 bases between. Germline V CDR1 and CDR2: MNHEY, SMNVEV (reference sequence). Filled out from reference TRBV27 and TRBJ2-6, the complete variable domain reads EAQVTQNPRYLITVTGKKLTVTCSQNMNHEYMSWYRQDPGLGLRQIYYSMNVEVTDKGDVPEGYKVSRKEKRNFPLILESPSPNQTSLYFCASGGAGRLGSNVLTFGAGSRLTVL.

The CDR3 region has the DNA TGTGCCAGCAGTTCGACAGGGGGACGGAGGGAGACCCAGTACTTC. Amino acids: CASSSTGGRRETQYF. The rearrangement links TRBV6-5 to TRBJ2-5; 9 bases map to TRBD1. V was pared by 4 bases and J by 5 bases, with 8 bases of the junction left unmatched. Germline values: CDR1 MNHEY, CDR2 SVGAGI. The CDR3 loop spans 15 amino acids.

V is TRBV7-8 and J is TRBJ2-1; 13 bases are a match to TRBD2. This CDR3 has 15 residues. V was pared by 6 bases and J by 6 bases, with 5 bases of the junction left unmatched. The germline CDR1 and CDR2 sequences are SGHVS and FQNEAQ. This CDR3 reads CASRTGTSGINEQFF. CDR3 bases: TGTGCCAGCAGAACCGGGACTAGCGGGATCAATGAGCAGTTCTTC.

The gene calls are TRBV3-1 (or the pseudogene TRBV3-2) and TRBJ2-3, with 8 bases matching TRBD2. Germline V gene sequence: CDR1 LGHDT, CDR2 YNNKEL (reference sequence). The ends lost 4 bases at V and 2 bases at J; junction bases unmatched: 8. The length of the CDR3 is 16 residues. CDR3 residues: CASSPGSGTVTDTQYF. In DNA, the CDR3 is TGTGCCAGCAGCCCGGGTAGCGGGACCGTCACAGATACGCAGTATTTT.

The chain links TRBV7-8 to TRBJ2-1; TRBD2 is a possible D gene (6 bases). This CDR3 comprises 13 residues. In germline, CDR1 is SGHVS, CDR2 FQNEAQ. The V gene lost 4 bases and the J gene lost 8 bases, with 12 bases spanning the gap. The CDR3 sequence is CASSSRRDDEQFF. CDR3 bases: TGTGCCAGCAGCTCCCGGAGGGATGATGAGCAGTTCTTC.

The chain joins TRBV19 to TRBJ2-2; the match to TRBD1 covers 7 bases. The CDR3 contains 16 residues. Germline V gene sequence: CDR1 LNHDA, CDR2 SQIVND (reference sequence). With 1 base clipped from V and 4 bases from J, the junction kept 6 bases outside the gene matches. In nucleotides, the CDR3 is TGTGCCAGTAGTATAGTAACAGGGGCGGGCACCGGGGAGCTGTTTTTT. This gives the protein CASSIVTGAGTGELFF.

The chain combines TRBV12-5 with TRBJ2-7; D ambiguous. CDR3 length equals 18 residues. Trimming removed 0 bases from V and 7 bases from J, with 25 bases in between. The germline CDR1 and CDR2 sequences are LGHNT and FRNRAP. CDR3 protein: CASGLVCVQVPSHKEQYF. CDR3 in DNA: TGTGCTAGTGGTTTGGTTTGTGTTCAGGTCCCATCCCATAAAGAGCAGTACTTC.

J is TRBJ1-5 and V is TRBV7-8; D remains ambiguous. CDR1 and CDR2 (germline): SGHVS, FQNEAQ. Trimming shortened V by 1 base and J by 0 bases, and 10 bases separated the two germline ends. This CDR3 contains 16 residues. The CDR3 DNA sequence: TGTGCCAGCAGCTTAGAAACACAATATAGCAATCAGCCCCAGCATTTT. Translation: CASSLETQYSNQPQHF.

The chain carries TRBV6-1 and TRBJ2-2; D is ambiguous. The germline gives CDR1 MNHNS, CDR2 SASEGT. CDR3 length: 14 residues. Trimming shortened V by 2 bases and J by 5 bases, and 9 bases separated the two germline ends. CDR3 protein: CASSEILQTGELFF. The CDR3 DNA sequence: TGTGCCAGCAGTGAAATACTACAAACCGGGGAGCTGTTTTTT.

The rearrangement links TRBV19 to TRBJ2-2, with TRBD1 matching over 9 bases. This CDR3 has 12 residues. CDR1 is LNHDA and CDR2 is SQIVND in the germline V gene (reference sequence). The trim removed 9 bases at V and 6 bases at J, leaving 2 bases unmatched. The chain's CDR3 is CASRTGAGELFF. The DNA of the CDR3 is TGTGCCAGCCGGACAGGGGCCGGGGAGCTGTTTTTT.

This clone was recorded only once. This sequence joins TRBV11-1 and TRBJ2-1; possibly TRBD1 for D (6 bases). CDR1 SGHAT and CDR2 FQDESV come from the germline V gene (reference sequence). The CDR3 consists of 14 residues. Trimming left V 5 bases short and J 3 bases short, with 11 bases between. CDR3 in amino acids: CASSQQGFYNEQFF. CDR3 DNA: TGTGCCAGCAGCCAACAGGGATTCTACAATGAGCAGTTCTTC.

The V gene is TRBV5-1, the J gene TRBJ1-6, with D possibly being TRBD1 (5 bases). The CDR3 loop spans 18 amino acids. The V and J ends lost 4 bases and 6 bases respectively, with 23 bases between them. Germline V gene sequence: CDR1 SGHRS, CDR2 YFSETQ. DNA of the CDR3: TGCGCCAGCAGCCTGGGACGGATAGAACTGTACAGTAATTCACCCCTCCACTTT. Translating it yields CASSLGRIELYSNSPLHF.

V usage is TRBV3-1 (or the pseudogene TRBV3-2) and J usage is TRBJ2-1; D unclear. Trimming stripped 4 bases from V and 7 bases from J, with 14 bases between. The germline CDR1 and CDR2 sequences are LGHDT and YNNKEL (reference sequence). The CDR3 runs 14 residues. CDR3 nucleotides: TGTGCCAGCAGCCCGTCATTGAGATTTAATGAGCAGTTCTTC. This codes for CASSPSLRFNEQFF.

The CDR3 loop reads CASSRGLDTGELFF. In DNA form, the CDR3 reads TGCGCCAGCAGTAGGGGACTGGACACCGGGGAGCTGTTTTTT. The chain recombines TRBV10-1 with TRBJ2-2; tentatively, D is TRBD2 (6 bases). The CDR3 has 14 residues. Per the germline V gene, CDR1 is WNHNN and CDR2 is SYGVQD (reference sequence). Trimming took 5 bases from V and 3 from J, leaving 10 bases between them.

V is TRBV11-1 and J is TRBJ2-1; maybe TRBD2 (6 bases). This CDR3 region has 16 residues. CDR1 and CDR2 from the germline V gene are SGHAT and FQDESV (reference sequence). The V gene lost 5 bases and the J gene lost 1 base, with 15 bases spanning the gap. The CDR3 protein is CASSPYRGGSYNEQFF. CDR3 nucleotide sequence: TGTGCCAGCAGCCCATACCGTGGGGGGTCCTACAATGAGCAGTTCTTC. Complete variable domain (other parts from reference TRBV11-1 and TRBJ2-1): EAEVAQSPRYKITEKSQAVAFWCDPISGHATLYWYRQILGQGPELLVQFQDESVVDDSQLPKDRFSAERLKGVDSTLKIQPAELGDSAMYLCASSPYRGGSYNEQFFGPGTRLTVL.

This chain links TRBV5-6 with TRBJ1-3, with TRBD1 matching 7 bases. With V trimmed by 2 bases and J by 0 bases, 5 bases remained unmatched. In germline, CDR1 is SGHDT, CDR2 YYEEEE. The CDR3 length is 16 residues. This CDR3 is CASSLKGGGSGNTIYF. The CDR3 DNA follows: TGTGCCAGCAGCTTAAAAGGGGGCGGCTCTGGAAACACCATATATTTT.

V usage is TRBV7-8 and J usage is TRBJ1-1, with 8 bases matching TRBD1. The junction had 12 bases not matched to a gene; V was cut back by 3 bases and J by 3 bases. The germline V gene has CDR1 SGHVS and CDR2 FQNEAQ. The CDR3 is 17 amino acids. The CDR3 bases are TGTGCCAGCAGCTTCAATCGGCCAGGGGGCGTGGACACTGAAGCTTTCTTT. This codes for CASSFNRPGGVDTEAFF.

The rearrangement uses TRBV5-5 and TRBJ1-6; the D gene is possibly TRBD1 (6 bases). CDR3 length: 17 residues. Germline CDR1 reads SGHKS; CDR2 reads YYEKEE (reference sequence). The ends were cut back, 3 bases at V and 4 bases at J, with 17 bases in the middle. CDR3 coding DNA: TGTGCCAGCAGCTCCAGTGTACAAGGACAGTATAATTCACCCCTCCACTTT. The encoded protein is CASSSSVQGQYNSPLHF.